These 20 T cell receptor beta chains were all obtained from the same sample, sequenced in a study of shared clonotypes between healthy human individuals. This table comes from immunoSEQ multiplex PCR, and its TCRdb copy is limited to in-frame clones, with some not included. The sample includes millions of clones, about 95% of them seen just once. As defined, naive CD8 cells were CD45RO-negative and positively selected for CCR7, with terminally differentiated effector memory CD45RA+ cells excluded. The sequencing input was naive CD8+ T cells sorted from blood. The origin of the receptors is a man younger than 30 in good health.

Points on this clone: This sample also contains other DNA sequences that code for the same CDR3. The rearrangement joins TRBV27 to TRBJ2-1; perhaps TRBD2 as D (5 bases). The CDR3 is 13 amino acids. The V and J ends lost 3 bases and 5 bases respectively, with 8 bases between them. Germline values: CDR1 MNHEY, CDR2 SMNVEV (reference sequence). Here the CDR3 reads CASSFSRDNEQFF. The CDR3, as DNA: TGTGCCAGCAGTTTCTCGAGGGACAATGAGCAGTTCTTC.

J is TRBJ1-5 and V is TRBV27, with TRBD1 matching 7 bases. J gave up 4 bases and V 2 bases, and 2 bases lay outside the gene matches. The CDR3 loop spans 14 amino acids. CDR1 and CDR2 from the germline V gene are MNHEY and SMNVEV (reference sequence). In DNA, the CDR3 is TGTGCCAGCAGTTTACTACAGGGGAATCAGCCCCAGCATTTT. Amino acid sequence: CASSLLQGNQPQHF.

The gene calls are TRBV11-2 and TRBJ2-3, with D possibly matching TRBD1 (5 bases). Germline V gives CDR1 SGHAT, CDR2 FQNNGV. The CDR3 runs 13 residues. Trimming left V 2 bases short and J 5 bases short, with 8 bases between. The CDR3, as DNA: TGTGCCAGCAGCTTACTCACAGGAGATACGCAGTATTTT. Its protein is CASSLLTGDTQYF.

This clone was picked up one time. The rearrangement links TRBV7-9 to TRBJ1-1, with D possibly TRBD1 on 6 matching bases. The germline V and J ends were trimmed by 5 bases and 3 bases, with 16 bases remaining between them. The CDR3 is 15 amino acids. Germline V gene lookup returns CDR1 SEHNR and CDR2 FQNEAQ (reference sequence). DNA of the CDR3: TGTGCCAGCAGCCAAATAGGGGCAGGGGACACTGAAGCTTTCTTT. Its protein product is CASSQIGAGDTEAFF.

CDR3 residues: CASSPAAGELSYEQYF. For the CDR3, the DNA is TGTGCCAGCAGTCCGGCGGCGGGAGAGCTCTCCTACGAGCAGTACTTC. The rearrangement uses TRBV27 and TRBJ2-7, with 7 bases identical to TRBD2. This CDR3 comprises 16 residues. Germline CDR1 MNHEY, CDR2 SMNVEV (reference sequence). With V trimmed by 5 bases and J by 0 bases, 10 bases remained unmatched.

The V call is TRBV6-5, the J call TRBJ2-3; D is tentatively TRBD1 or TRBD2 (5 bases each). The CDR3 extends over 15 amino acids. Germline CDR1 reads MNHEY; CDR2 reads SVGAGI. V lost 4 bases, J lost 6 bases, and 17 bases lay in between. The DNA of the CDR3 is TGTGCCAGCAGTTCACCGGGACCTACTGTGGATACGCAGTATTTT. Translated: CASSSPGPTVDTQYF.

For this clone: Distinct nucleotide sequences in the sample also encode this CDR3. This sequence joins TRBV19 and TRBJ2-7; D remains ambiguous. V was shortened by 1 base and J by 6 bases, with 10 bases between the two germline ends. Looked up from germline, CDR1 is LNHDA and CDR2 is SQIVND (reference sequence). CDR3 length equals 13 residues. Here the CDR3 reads CASSIGPRSEQYF. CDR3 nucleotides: TGTGCCAGTAGTATAGGACCTAGATCCGAGCAGTACTTC.

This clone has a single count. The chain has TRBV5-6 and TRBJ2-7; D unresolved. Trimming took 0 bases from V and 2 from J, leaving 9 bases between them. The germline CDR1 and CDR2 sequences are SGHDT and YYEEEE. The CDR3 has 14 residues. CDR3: CASSLGSATYEQYF. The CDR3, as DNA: TGTGCCAGCAGCTTGGGGTCAGCAACCTACGAGCAGTACTTC.

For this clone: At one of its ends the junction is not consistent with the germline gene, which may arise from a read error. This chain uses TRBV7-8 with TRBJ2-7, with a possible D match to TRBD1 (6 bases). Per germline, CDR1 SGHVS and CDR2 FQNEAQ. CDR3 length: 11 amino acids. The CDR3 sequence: CASSLGDTTSF. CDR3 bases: TGTGCCAGCAGCTTAGGGGACACTACCTCCTTC.

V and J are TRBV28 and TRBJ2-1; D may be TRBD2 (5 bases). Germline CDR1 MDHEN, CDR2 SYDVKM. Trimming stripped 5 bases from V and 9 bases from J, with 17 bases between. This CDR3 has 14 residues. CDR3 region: CASSPGFAESEQFF. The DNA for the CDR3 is TGTGCCAGCAGTCCGGGATTTGCGGAGAGTGAGCAGTTCTTC.

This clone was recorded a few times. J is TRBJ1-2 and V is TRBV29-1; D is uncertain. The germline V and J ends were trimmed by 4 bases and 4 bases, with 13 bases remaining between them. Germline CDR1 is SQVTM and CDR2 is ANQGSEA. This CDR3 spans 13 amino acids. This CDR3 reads CSVAAPGIYGYTF. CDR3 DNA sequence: TGCAGCGTTGCGGCACCGGGGATCTATGGCTACACCTTC.

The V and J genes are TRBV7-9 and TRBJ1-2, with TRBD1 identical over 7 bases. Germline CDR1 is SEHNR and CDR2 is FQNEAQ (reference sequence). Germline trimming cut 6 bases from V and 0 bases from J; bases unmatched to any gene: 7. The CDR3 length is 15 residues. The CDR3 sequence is CASRPQTGTNYGYTF. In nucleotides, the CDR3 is TGTGCCAGCAGACCTCAGACAGGGACTAACTATGGCTACACCTTC.

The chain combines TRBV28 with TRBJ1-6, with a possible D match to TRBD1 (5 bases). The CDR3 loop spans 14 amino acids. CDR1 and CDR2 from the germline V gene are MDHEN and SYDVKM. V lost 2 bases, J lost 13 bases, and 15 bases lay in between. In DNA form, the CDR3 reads TGTGCCAGCAGTTTACGGGGCCTTGAATGGCCCCTCCACTTT. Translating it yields CASSLRGLEWPLHF.

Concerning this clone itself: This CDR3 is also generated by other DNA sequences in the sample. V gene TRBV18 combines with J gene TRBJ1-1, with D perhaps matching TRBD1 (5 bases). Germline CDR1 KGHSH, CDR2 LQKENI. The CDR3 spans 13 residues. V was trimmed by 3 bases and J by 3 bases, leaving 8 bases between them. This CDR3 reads CASSPDSYTEAFF. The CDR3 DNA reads TGTGCCAGCTCACCCGACAGCTACACTGAAGCTTTCTTT.

CDR3 sequence reads: CASSPYAPHEQYF. The CDR3 nucleotides are TGTGCCAGTAGTCCTTACGCACCCCACGAGCAGTACTTC. This chain connects TRBV19 to TRBJ2-7; D unclear. CDR3 size: 13 residues. V dropped 5 bases and J dropped 5 bases, with 13 bases sitting between them. Germline assignment: CDR1 LNHDA and CDR2 SQIVND (reference sequence). The whole variable domain, remainder taken from reference TRBV19 and TRBJ2-7, is DGGITQSPKYLFRKEGQNVTLSCEQNLNHDAMYWYRQDPGQGLRLIYYSQIVNDFQKGDIAEGYSVSREKKESFPLTVTSAQKNPTAFYLCASSPYAPHEQYFGPGTRLTVT.

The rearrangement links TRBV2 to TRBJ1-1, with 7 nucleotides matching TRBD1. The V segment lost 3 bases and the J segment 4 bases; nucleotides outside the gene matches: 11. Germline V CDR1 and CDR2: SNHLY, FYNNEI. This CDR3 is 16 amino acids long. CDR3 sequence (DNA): TGTGCCAGCAGTGAGAGGCAGGGGGTCAGGGGCACTGAAGCTTTCTTT. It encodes CASSERQGVRGTEAFF.

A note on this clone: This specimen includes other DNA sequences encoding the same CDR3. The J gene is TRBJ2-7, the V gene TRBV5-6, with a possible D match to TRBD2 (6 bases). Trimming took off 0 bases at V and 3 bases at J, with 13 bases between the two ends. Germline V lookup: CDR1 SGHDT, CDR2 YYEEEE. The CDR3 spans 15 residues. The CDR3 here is CASSLGGLGDYEQYF. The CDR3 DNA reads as TGTGCCAGCAGCTTGGGGGGACTCGGGGACTACGAGCAGTACTTC.

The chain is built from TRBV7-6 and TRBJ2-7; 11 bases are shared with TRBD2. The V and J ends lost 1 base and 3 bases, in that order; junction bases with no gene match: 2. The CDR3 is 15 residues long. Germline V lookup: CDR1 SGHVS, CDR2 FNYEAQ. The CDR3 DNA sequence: TGTGCCAGCAGCTTAGAACTAGCGGGGGACTACGAGCAGTACTTC. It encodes CASSLELAGDYEQYF.

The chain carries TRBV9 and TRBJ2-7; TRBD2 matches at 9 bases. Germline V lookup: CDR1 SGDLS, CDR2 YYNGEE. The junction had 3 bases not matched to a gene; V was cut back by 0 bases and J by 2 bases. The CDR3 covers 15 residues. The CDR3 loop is CASSVGTSETYEQYF. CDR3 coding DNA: TGTGCCAGCAGCGTAGGGACTAGCGAAACCTACGAGCAGTACTTC. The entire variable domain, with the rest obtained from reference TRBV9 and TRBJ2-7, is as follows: DSGVTQTPKHLITATGQRVTLRCSPRSGDLSVYWYQQSLDQGLQFLIQYYNGEERAKGNILERFSAQQFPDLHSELNLSSLELGDSALYFCASSVGTSETYEQYFGPGTRLTVT.

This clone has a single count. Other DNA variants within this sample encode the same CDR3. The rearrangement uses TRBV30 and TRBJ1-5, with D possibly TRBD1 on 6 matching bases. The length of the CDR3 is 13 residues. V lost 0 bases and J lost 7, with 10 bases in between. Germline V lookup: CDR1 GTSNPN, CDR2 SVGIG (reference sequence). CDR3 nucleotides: TGTGCCTGGAGTGTACAGGGAGAACAGCCCCAGCATTTT. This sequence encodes CAWSVQGEQPQHF.